Listed below are T cell receptor beta chains from one sample, sequenced in a study of blood T cell repertoires in COVID-19. This table comes from immunoSEQ multiplex PCR, and its TCRdb copy is limited to in-frame clones, with some not included. The sample yields approximately 190,000 clones, approximately 90% seen once. The sequencing sample was made of PBMCs or T cells enriched from blood (not recorded which). The receptor set was obtained from a woman aged 40 to 49 in a cohort exposed to, infected with or recovered from COVID-19 (not recorded which). CDR3s include the opening cysteine and the closing phenylalanine or tryptophan. The D gene is left open where the match is weak. Some rows have no size entry. The others give once, few or many, or a class for an expanded clone.

v_gene: TRBV6-2/TRBV6-3; j_gene: TRBJ2-7; abundance: .; d_gene: TRBD2; CDR3aa: CASSYEAGALEQYF; CDR3nt: TGTGCCAGCAGTTACGAAGCGGGAGCGCTCGAGCAGTACTTC
v_gene: TRBV2; j_gene: TRBJ2-1; abundance: .; d_gene: .; CDR3aa: CASQRNRGNEQFF; CDR3nt: TGTGCCAGCCAGAGAAATAGGGGGAATGAGCAGTTCTTC
v_gene: TRBV19; j_gene: TRBJ2-7; abundance: .; d_gene: TRBD1; CDR3aa: CASSPGTGGFEQYF; CDR3nt: TGTGCCAGTAGCCCCGGGACAGGGGGCTTCGAGCAGTACTTC
v_gene: TRBV5-8; j_gene: TRBJ2-7; abundance: once; d_gene: .; CDR3aa: CASSGAYEQYF; CDR3nt: TGTGCCAGCAGCGGAGCCTACGAGCAGTACTTC
v_gene: TRBV10-1; j_gene: TRBJ2-1; abundance: .; d_gene: TRBD2; CDR3aa: CASSESGGLNNEQFF; CDR3nt: TGCGCCAGCAGTGAGAGCGGGGGCCTAAACAATGAGCAGTTCTTC
v_gene: TRBV5-4; j_gene: TRBJ2-7; abundance: .; d_gene: TRBD1; CDR3aa: CASSLGQGSYEQYF; CDR3nt: TGTGCCAGCAGCTTGGGACAGGGTAGCTACGAGCAGTACTTC
v_gene: TRBV25-1; j_gene: TRBJ1-2; abundance: many; d_gene: .; CDR3aa: CASGGGYGYTF; CDR3nt: TGTGCCAGCGGCGGGGGGTATGGCTACACCTTC
v_gene: TRBV30; j_gene: TRBJ2-5; abundance: .; d_gene: .; CDR3aa: CAWSVTIGHGETQYF; CDR3nt: TGTGCCTGGAGTGTAACGATAGGACACGGAGAGACCCAGTACTTC
v_gene: TRBV11-3; j_gene: TRBJ2-7; abundance: .; d_gene: .; CDR3aa: CASSNGYEQYF; CDR3nt: TGTGCCAGCAGCAACGGCTACGAGCAGTACTTC
v_gene: TRBV4-3; j_gene: TRBJ1-2; abundance: .; d_gene: .; CDR3aa: CASSQGGRGNGYTF; CDR3nt: TGCGCCAGCAGCCAAGGGGGTCGGGGGAACGGCTACACCTTC
v_gene: TRBV4-1; j_gene: TRBJ2-1; abundance: .; d_gene: TRBD2; CDR3aa: CASSHQTSGPYNEQFF; CDR3nt: TGCGCCAGCAGCCACCAGACTAGCGGGCCCTACAATGAGCAGTTCTTC
v_gene: TRBV11-2; j_gene: TRBJ1-2; abundance: .; d_gene: TRBD1; CDR3aa: CASNPGSGQDGYTF; CDR3nt: TGTGCCAGCAACCCGGGGTCCGGACAGGATGGCTACACCTTC
v_gene: TRBV10-2; j_gene: TRBJ1-1; abundance: .; d_gene: .; CDR3aa: CASKNGGAGTEAFF; CDR3nt: TGCGCCAGCAAAAATGGTGGGGCTGGGACTGAAGCTTTCTTT
v_gene: TRBV18; j_gene: TRBJ2-1; abundance: .; d_gene: .; CDR3aa: CASSPPLIPSYNEQFF; CDR3nt: TGTGCCAGCTCACCACCGCTAATCCCGTCCTACAATGAGCAGTTCTTC
v_gene: TRBV2; j_gene: TRBJ1-4; abundance: .; d_gene: .; CDR3aa: CASSSGQNRNEKLFF; CDR3nt: TGTGCCAGCAGTTCTGGACAGAATAGGAATGAAAAACTGTTTTTT
v_gene: TRBV7-8; j_gene: TRBJ2-7; abundance: .; d_gene: TRBD2; CDR3aa: CASSLRLAGFYEQYF; CDR3nt: TGTGCCAGCAGCTTAAGACTAGCGGGATTCTACGAGCAGTACTTC
v_gene: TRBV27; j_gene: TRBJ1-5; abundance: .; d_gene: .; CDR3aa: CASSSLNSNQPQHF; CDR3nt: TGTGCCAGCAGTTCCCTAAATAGCAATCAGCCCCAGCATTTT
v_gene: TRBV6-5; j_gene: TRBJ2-2; abundance: few; d_gene: .; CDR3aa: CASSYSRQGNGELFF; CDR3nt: TGTGCCAGCAGTTACTCTCGGCAGGGGAACGGGGAGCTGTTTTTT
v_gene: TRBV19; j_gene: TRBJ1-6; abundance: .; d_gene: TRBD1; CDR3aa: CASTPGQNYNSPLHF; CDR3nt: TGTGCCAGTACACCGGGACAGAACTATAATTCACCCCTCCACTTT
v_gene: TRBV5-4; j_gene: TRBJ1-1; abundance: once; d_gene: .; CDR3aa: CASSFWTSFLGTEAFF; CDR3nt: TGTGCCAGCAGCTTTTGGACAAGTTTTCTGGGGACTGAAGCTTTCTTT